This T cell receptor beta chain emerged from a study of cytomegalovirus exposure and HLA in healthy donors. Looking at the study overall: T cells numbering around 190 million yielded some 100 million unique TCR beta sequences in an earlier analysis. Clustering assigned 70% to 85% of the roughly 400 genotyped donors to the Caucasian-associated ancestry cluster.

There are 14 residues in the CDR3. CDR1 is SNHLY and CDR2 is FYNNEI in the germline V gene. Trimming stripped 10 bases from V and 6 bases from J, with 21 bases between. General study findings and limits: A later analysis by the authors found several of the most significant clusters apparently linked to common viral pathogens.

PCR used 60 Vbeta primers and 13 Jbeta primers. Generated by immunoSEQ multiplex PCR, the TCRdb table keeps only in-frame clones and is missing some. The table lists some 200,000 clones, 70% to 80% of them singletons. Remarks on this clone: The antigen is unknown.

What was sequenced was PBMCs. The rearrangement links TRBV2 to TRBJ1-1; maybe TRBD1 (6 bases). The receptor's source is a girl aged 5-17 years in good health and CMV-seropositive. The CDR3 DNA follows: TGTGCCACCCCAGGGGCAGCCCATTCCGCTGAAGCTTTCTTT. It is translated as CATPGAAHSAEAFF. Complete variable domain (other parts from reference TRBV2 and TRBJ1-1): EPEVTQTPSHQVTQMGQEVILRCVPISNHLYFYWYRQILGQKVEFLVSFYNNEISEKSEIFDDQFSVERPDGSNFTLKIRSTKLEDSAMYFCATPGAAHSAEAFFGQGTRLTVV.